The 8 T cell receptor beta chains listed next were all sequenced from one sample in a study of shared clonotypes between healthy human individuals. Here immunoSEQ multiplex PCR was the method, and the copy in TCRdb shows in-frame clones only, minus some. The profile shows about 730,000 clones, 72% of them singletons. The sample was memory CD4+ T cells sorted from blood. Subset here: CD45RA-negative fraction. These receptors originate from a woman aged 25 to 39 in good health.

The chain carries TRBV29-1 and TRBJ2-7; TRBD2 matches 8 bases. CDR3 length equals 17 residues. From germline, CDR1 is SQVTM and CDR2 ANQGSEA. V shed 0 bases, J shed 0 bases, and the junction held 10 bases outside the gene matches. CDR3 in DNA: TGCAGCGTTGAAGATTGGGCTAGCGGGTCGAGCTCCTACGAGCAGTACTTC. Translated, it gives CSVEDWASGSSSYEQYF.

The CDR3 nucleotides are TGTGCCAGCAGAATGACAGGGGGCGCGAGCACTGAAGCTTTCTTT. Translating gives CASRMTGGASTEAFF. The chain combines TRBV6-4 with TRBJ1-1, with 10 bases identical to TRBD1. The CDR3 consists of 15 residues. Germline-derived CDR1 and CDR2 are MRHNA and SNTAGT. The trim removed 6 bases at V and 4 bases at J, leaving 8 bases unmatched.

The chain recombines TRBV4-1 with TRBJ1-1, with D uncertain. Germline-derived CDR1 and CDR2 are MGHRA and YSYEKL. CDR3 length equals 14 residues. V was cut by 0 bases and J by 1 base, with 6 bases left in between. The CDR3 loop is CASSQEMGNTEAFF. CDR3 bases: TGCGCCAGCAGCCAAGAGATGGGGAACACTGAAGCTTTCTTT.

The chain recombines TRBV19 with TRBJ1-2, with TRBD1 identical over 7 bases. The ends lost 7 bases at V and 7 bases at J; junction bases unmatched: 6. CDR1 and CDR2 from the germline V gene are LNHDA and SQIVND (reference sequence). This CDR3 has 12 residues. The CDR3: CASNDRVGGYTF. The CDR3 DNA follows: TGTGCCAGTAACGACAGGGTTGGTGGCTACACCTTC.

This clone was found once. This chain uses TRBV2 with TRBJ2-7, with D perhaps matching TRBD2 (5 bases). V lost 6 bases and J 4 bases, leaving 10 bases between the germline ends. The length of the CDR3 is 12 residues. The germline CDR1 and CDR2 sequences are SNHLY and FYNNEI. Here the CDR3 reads CASSQEEYEQYF. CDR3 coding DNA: TGTGCCAGCAGCCAGGAGGAGTACGAGCAGTACTTC.

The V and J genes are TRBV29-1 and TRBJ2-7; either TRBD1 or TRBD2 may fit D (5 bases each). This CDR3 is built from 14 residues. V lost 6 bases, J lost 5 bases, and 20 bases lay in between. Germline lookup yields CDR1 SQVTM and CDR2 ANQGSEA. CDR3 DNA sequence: TGCAGCGTCGAACCCGGGACGGGACCCAACGAGCAGTACTTC. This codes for CSVEPGTGPNEQYF.

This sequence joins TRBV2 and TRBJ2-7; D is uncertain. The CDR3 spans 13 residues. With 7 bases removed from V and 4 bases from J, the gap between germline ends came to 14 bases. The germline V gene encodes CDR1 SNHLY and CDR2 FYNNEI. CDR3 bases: TGTGCCAGCAAAGTCTCCTCGGAGTACGAGCAGTACTTC. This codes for CASKVSSEYEQYF.

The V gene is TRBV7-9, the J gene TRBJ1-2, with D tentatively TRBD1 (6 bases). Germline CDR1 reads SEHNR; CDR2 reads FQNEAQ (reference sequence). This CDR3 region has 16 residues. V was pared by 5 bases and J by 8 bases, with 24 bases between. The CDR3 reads CASSAERGGVRGGYTF. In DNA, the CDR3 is TGTGCCAGCAGCGCTGAAAGGGGGGGCGTCCGAGGCGGCTACACCTTC.